This section outlines one TCR beta chain sequence together with its context. What it binds is unknown. The entry originates in a study of T cell responses to AZD1222 COVID-19 vaccine. The study, taken as a whole, reports: Across spike, vaccine-associated CD4 TCRs were found, dominant at 160-218 and 743-854. Donors, mostly white British, included more females; clonal diversity was possibly underestimated. Only five or six individuals given AZD1222 were seropositive at baseline.

Produced via immunoSEQ multiplex PCR; TCRdb's table is partial and in-frame only. The sample comprises tens of thousands of clones, 70% to 90% of which are singletons, and around 9.3% rests with the top ten. Germline V gene data show CDR1 as SEHNR and CDR2 as FQNEAQ (reference sequence). The CDR3 runs to 12 residues. Trimming cost V 3 bases and J 8 bases, with 10 bases left between them. Material: peripheral blood, obtained 28 days after the second AZD1222 dose. This TCR derives from an adult who received the AZD1222 COVID-19 vaccine. The chain combines TRBV7-9 with TRBJ1-2, with D unresolved. CDR3 sequence reads: CASSLNPWGYTF. The CDR3 coding sequence is TGTGCCAGCAGCTTGAACCCGTGGGGCTACACCTTC.